These 6 T cell receptor beta chains share one sample of origin, sequenced in a study of a mutant IDH1 vaccine in newly diagnosed glioma. Time point specified: baseline, week 1 (first vaccination visit). Treatment denoted: pre-vaccination baseline after standard-of-care therapy. The protocol was immunoSEQ multiplex PCR, while the TCRdb copy is restricted to in-frame clones and leaves out a portion. Of about 63,000 clones listed, 65% to 85% are singletons. Specimen: peripheral blood mononuclear cells (PBMCs), collected from a glioma patient treated with radiotherapy, temozolomide or both. The receptors were gathered from a woman between 18 and 29 years old with glioma. Some clones in this sample may be carry-over from other donors' samples.

The chain joins TRBV6-5 to TRBJ1-1; D ambiguous. Trimming left V 2 bases short and J 3 bases short, with 10 bases between. Germline CDR1 and CDR2: MNHEY and SVGAGI. CDR3 length: 14 residues. CDR3 sequence: CASSYTHLDTEAFF. The CDR3, as DNA: TGTGCCAGCAGTTACACCCATCTAGACACTGAAGCTTTCTTT.

J is TRBJ2-7 and V is TRBV19, with 9 positions matching TRBD1. Germline CDR1 and CDR2: LNHDA and SQIVND (reference sequence). The CDR3 is 15 amino acids. With V trimmed by 3 bases and J by 6 bases, 9 bases remained unmatched. In DNA, the CDR3 is TGTGCCAGTAGTATTCTACCGGGACAGGGTTCCGAGCAGTACTTC. This translates into CASSILPGQGSEQYF.

The rearrangement links TRBV10-3 to TRBJ2-3; TRBD1 matches at 8 bases. Germline lookup yields CDR1 ENHRY and CDR2 SYGVKD. V lost 6 bases to trimming and J lost 1 base; unmatched junction nucleotides: 3. This CDR3 has 14 amino acids. The CDR3 DNA reads TGTGCCATCAGGGACAGGGATCGCACAGATACGCAGTATTTT. Translating it yields CAIRDRDRTDTQYF.

This clone has just one count. The chain joins TRBV7-2 to TRBJ1-1, with 7 bases matching TRBD1. V was clipped by 5 bases and J by 1 base; unmatched bases: 1. CDR1 is SGHTA, CDR2 FQGNSA, per germline. This CDR3 has 13 amino acids. Here the CDR3 reads CASSQGGNTEAFF. DNA for the CDR3: TGTGCCAGCAGCCAGGGGGGGAACACTGAAGCTTTCTTT. Using reference TRBV7-2 and TRBJ1-1 for the parts outside the CDR3, the full variable domain is GAGVSQSPSNKVTEKGKDVELRCDPISGHTALYWYRQSLGQGLEFLIYFQGNSAPDKSGLPSDRFSAERTGGSVSTLTIQRTQQEDSAVYLCASSQGGNTEAFFGQGTRLTVV.

This sequence joins TRBV10-1 and TRBJ2-7, with 8 bases that match TRBD2. V lost 6 bases and J lost 2; bases outside the gene matches: 3. The V gene's germline CDR1 is WNHNN and CDR2 SYGVQD (reference sequence). The CDR3 is 13 residues long. In DNA, the CDR3 is TGCGCCAGCAGCCGGGGGGGGGCCTACGAGCAGTACTTC. Translating gives CASSRGGAYEQYF.

The V gene is TRBV10-3, the J gene TRBJ1-5, with D maybe TRBD1 (5 bases). The CDR3 covers 15 residues. CDR1 is ENHRY and CDR2 is SYGVKD in the germline V gene. V lost 0 bases and J 4 bases, leaving 10 bases between the germline ends. The CDR3 loop is CAISESGGTNQPQHF. The CDR3 DNA follows: TGTGCCATCAGTGAGTCGGGGGGAACGAATCAGCCCCAGCATTTT.